Listed below are T cell receptor beta chains from one sample, sequenced in a study of CD8 T cells in Susac syndrome. One entry per CDR3 protein results from TCRdb running MiXCR on the immunoSEQ multiplex PCR reads. The sample records under 550,000 distinct CDR3 sequences, approximately 85% being singletons. Specimen: CD8+ T cells from PBMCs. The receptors come from a human donor with multiple sclerosis. Both conserved end residues are part of each CDR3. Each record gives: CDR3 DNA, CDR3 protein, J gene, V gene, D gene, clone size. A D gene is named only where the DNA matches it firmly. Only part of the rows carry a size: once, few, many, or a class if the clone is expanded.

TGTGCCAGCAGCCAAGATATCGGCAGCATCTATGGCTACACCTTC	CASSQDIGSIYGYTF	TRBJ1-2	TRBV4-2	-	-
TGTGCCAGCAGCTTAGGGAGACAGGGGCTCAGCACAGATACGCAGTATTTT	CASSLGRQGLSTDTQYF	TRBJ2-3	TRBV11-2	TRBD1	-
TGTGCCAGCAGCTTAGGGGCCAGTTACGCCTACGAGCAGTACTTC	CASSLGASYAYEQYF	TRBJ2-7	TRBV7-8	-	-
TGTGCCAGCAGCGTTATCTATGGCTACACCTTC	CASSVIYGYTF	TRBJ1-2	TRBV6-1	-	-
TGTGCCAGTAGTGCCTACAGGGACCAATACAATGAGCAGTTCTTC	CASSAYRDQYNEQFF	TRBJ2-1	TRBV19	-	-
TGTGCCAGCAGTTATGTAATGTCTGGGACAACAAGTTTCACCGGGGAGCTGTTTTTT	CASSYVMSGTTSFTGELFF	TRBJ2-2	TRBV6-5	-	-
TGTGCCAGCAGATCGACAGGGGGGATAAACGAGCAGTACTTC	CASRSTGGINEQYF	TRBJ2-7	TRBV6-5	TRBD1	-
TGTGCCAGCAGTTTATCCGGACAGGCCAGTCAGCGAGGCTACACCTTC	CASSLSGQASQRGYTF	TRBJ1-2	TRBV27	TRBD1	-
TGCGCCAGCAGCCAAGTCACAGGGGTCACAGATACGCAGTATTTT	CASSQVTGVTDTQYF	TRBJ2-3	TRBV4-1	TRBD1	-
TGTGCCTGGGGTCCGGGACAGGGTGATGAAAAACTGTTTTTT	CAWGPGQGDEKLFF	TRBJ1-4	TRBV30	TRBD1	-
TGTGCCAGCAGTTACGCCCGCCTGTTGAACACTGAAGCTTTCTTT	CASSYARLLNTEAFF	TRBJ1-1	TRBV6-5	-	-
TGTGCCAGTAGTATGTGGCTTTTCTATGGCTACACCTTC	CASSMWLFYGYTF	TRBJ1-2	TRBV19	-	-
TGTGCCACCAGCAGAGAGGGCCAGGGGGCTAGCGAGCAGTACTTC	CATSREGQGASEQYF	TRBJ2-7	TRBV15	TRBD1	-
TGTGCCAGCAGTTTGAGCCCCTTTGGCAATGAGCAGTTCTTC	CASSLSPFGNEQFF	TRBJ2-1	TRBV12-3/TRBV12-4	-	-
TGTGCCAGCAGCATCGTCGAGAGTTCAGGGACCCAGTACTTC	CASSIVESSGTQYF	TRBJ2-5	TRBV7-8	-	-
TGCGCCAGCAGCACCGGGACAGCCACAGATACGCAGTATTTT	CASSTGTATDTQYF	TRBJ2-3	TRBV5-1	TRBD1	-
TGTGCCAGCAGTGATTTTGACCCCAACACTGAAGCTTTCTTT	CASSDFDPNTEAFF	TRBJ1-1	TRBV25-1	-	-
TGTGCCAGCGGGGTTTCCTACGAGCAGTACTTC	CASGVSYEQYF	TRBJ2-7	TRBV13	-	few
TGCGCCAGCAGCCCCCCTGCGGCAGGGGACACTGAAGCTTTCTTT	CASSPPAAGDTEAFF	TRBJ1-1	TRBV4-1	-	-
TGCAGCGTTGGGGGAACCGGGACTAGCGAGGGGAATGAGCAGTTCTTC	CSVGGTGTSEGNEQFF	TRBJ2-1	TRBV29-1	TRBD2	-
TGTGCCAGCAGCCCGCGGAGCGGGGGGCCCGAAGAGACCCAGTACTTC	CASSPRSGGPEETQYF	TRBJ2-5	TRBV7-8	TRBD2	once
TGTGCCAGCTCATCCCCCGGACATAGGGCTGGGGCCAACGTCCTGACTTTC	CASSSPGHRAGANVLTF	TRBJ2-6	TRBV18	-	-
TGTGCCAGCAGCCCGCGGACAGGGCCCGCTGGCTATGGCTACACCTTC	CASSPRTGPAGYGYTF	TRBJ1-2	TRBV7-9	TRBD1	-
TGTGCCAGCAGCCATGGGGACAGCTACGAGCAGTACTTC	CASSHGDSYEQYF	TRBJ2-7	TRBV3-1	TRBD1	few
TGTGCCAGCAGTGAATGGGCCAGCACATCAGTGAACACTGAAGCTTTCTTT	CASSEWASTSVNTEAFF	TRBJ1-1	TRBV25-1	-	-
TGTGCCAGCAGTGAATCGGACAGCTCTGGAAACACCATATATTTT	CASSESDSSGNTIYF	TRBJ1-3	TRBV6-1	-	-
TGTGCCAGCCAGGGACTAGCGGCTTACAATGAGCAGTTCTTC	CASQGLAAYNEQFF	TRBJ2-1	TRBV7-2	TRBD2	-
TGTGCCTGGAGTACCGTGCCGGGCGGTTATTCACCCCTCCACTTT	CAWSTVPGGYSPLHF	TRBJ1-6	TRBV30	-	-
TGTGCCAGCAGCTTAGATAGGACAGGGGCCCTCCAAGAGACCCAGTACTTC	CASSLDRTGALQETQYF	TRBJ2-5	TRBV7-8	TRBD1	-
TGTGCCAGCAGCCAAGATCGGACAGCGGACTATGGCTACACCTTC	CASSQDRTADYGYTF	TRBJ1-2	TRBV3-1	-	-
TGCAGCGTTGGAGGACTAGCGACCTACAATGAGCAGTTCTTC	CSVGGLATYNEQFF	TRBJ2-1	TRBV29-1	TRBD2	once
TGCGCCAGCAGCCAAGTGCAGGGTTCCTACAATGAGCAGTTCTTC	CASSQVQGSYNEQFF	TRBJ2-1	TRBV4-1	-	-
TGTGCCAGCAGCCCCAGCTCGGGTTACGACACTGAAGCTTTCTTT	CASSPSSGYDTEAFF	TRBJ1-1	TRBV28	-	-
TGTGCCAGCAGTTTATTTGGGGTGAACACTGAAGCTTTCTTT	CASSLFGVNTEAFF	TRBJ1-1	TRBV28	-	once
TGTGCAAGTCGCCGCGGAACTAGCACAGATACGCAGTATTTT	CASRRGTSTDTQYF	TRBJ2-3	TRBV12-2	-	once
TGTGCTAGTGGTTCAAAGGGGGCTTGGACTGAAGCTTTCTTT	CASGSKGAWTEAFF	TRBJ1-1	TRBV12-5	TRBD1	once
TGTGCCAGCAGCTTCATAGCGGGGGACCCTAGCACAGATACGCAGTATTTT	CASSFIAGDPSTDTQYF	TRBJ2-3	TRBV7-8	TRBD2	-